The 26 T cell receptor beta chains reported below all come from one sample, sequenced in a study of cytomegalovirus exposure and HLA in healthy donors. PCR involved 60 Vbeta and 13 Jbeta primers. The repertoire was sequenced with immunoSEQ multiplex PCR; TCRdb's copy has only in-frame clones and lacks some. This table has about 200,000 clones, around 79% appearing once. Material for sequencing was PBMCs. The source of these receptors is a male donor in good health and CMV-seropositive.

This sequence joins TRBV7-2 and TRBJ2-3, with 10 bases that match TRBD2. With 5 bases clipped from V and 3 bases from J, the junction kept 8 bases outside the gene matches. CDR3 length equals 16 residues. CDR1 SGHTA and CDR2 FQGNSA come from the germline V gene. CDR3 sequence (DNA): TGTGCCAGCAGCCAACTTAGCGGGAGGTGGACAGATACGCAGTATTTT. Its translation is CASSQLSGRWTDTQYF.

CDR3 sequence: CASSKTGERNQPQHF. In DNA form, the CDR3 reads TGTGCCAGCAGCAAGACAGGGGAGAGGAATCAGCCCCAGCATTTT. The chain employs TRBV7-3 and TRBJ1-5, with 8 bases that match TRBD1. The germline CDR1 and CDR2 sequences are SGHTA and FQGTGA. V was clipped by 5 bases and J by 4 bases; unmatched bases: 7. This CDR3 region has 15 residues.

V usage is TRBV11-3 and J usage is TRBJ2-1; TRBD2 might be the D (6 bases). Looked up from germline, CDR1 is SGHNT and CDR2 is YENEEA. CDR3 length equals 15 residues. V was clipped by 3 bases and J by 4 bases, with 13 bases between them. The CDR3 DNA is TGTGCCAGCAGCTTCTCAGCGGAGGGTTACAATGAGCAGTTCTTC. Amino acids: CASSFSAEGYNEQFF.

This chain connects TRBV30 to TRBJ2-2, with TRBD2 identical over 10 bases. The V gene end was trimmed by 6 bases and the J gene end by 4 bases; junction bases not matched to a gene: 2. Germline CDR1 reads GTSNPN; CDR2 reads SVGIG (reference sequence). CDR3 length: 13 residues. The CDR3 is CACTSGTTGELFF. Written as DNA, the CDR3 is TGTGCCTGTACTAGCGGGACCACCGGGGAGCTGTTTTTT.

The genes are TRBV11-3 and TRBJ2-1; TRBD2 aligns across 12 bases. J lost 7 bases, V lost 5 bases, and 6 bases had no gene match. The CDR3 length is 15 residues. Germline loops: CDR1 SGHNT, CDR2 YENEEA. CDR3 sequence: CASSKTSGSWNEQFF. The CDR3 nucleotides read TGTGCCAGCAGCAAGACTAGCGGGAGTTGGAATGAGCAGTTCTTC.

The chain couples TRBV5-1 to TRBJ2-2; the D gene is possibly TRBD1 (5 bases). This CDR3 contains 14 residues. Germline V CDR1 and CDR2: SGHRS, YFSETQ. V was cut by 5 bases and J by 1 base, with 9 bases left in between. The CDR3 loop reads CASRITGNTGELFF. Here the CDR3 DNA reads TGCGCCAGCAGAATAACAGGGAACACCGGGGAGCTGTTTTTT. Complete variable domain (other parts from reference TRBV5-1 and TRBJ2-2): KAGVTQTPRYLIKTRGQQVTLSCSPISGHRSVSWYQQTPGQGLQFLFEYFSETQRNKGNFPGRFSGRQFSNSRSEMNVSTLELGDSALYLCASRITGNTGELFFGEGSRLTVL.

Notes on this clone: The sample has other DNA sequences that encode this CDR3 too. The chain joins TRBV30 to TRBJ1-5; D remains unclear. Germline V CDR1 and CDR2: GTSNPN, SVGIG (reference sequence). Trimming stripped 0 bases from V and 10 bases from J, with 7 bases between. CDR3 length: 11 residues. CDR3 DNA: TGTGCCTGGAGTGTAGGCGGACCCCAGCATTTT. Amino acid sequence: CAWSVGGPQHF. The full variable domain, completed using reference TRBV30 and TRBJ1-5, is SQTIHQWPATLVQPVGSPLSLECTVEGTSNPNLYWYRQAAGRGLQLLFYSVGIGQISSEVPQNLSASRPQDRQFILSSKKLLLSDSGFYLCAWSVGGPQHFGDGTRLSIL.

The V gene is TRBV19, the J gene TRBJ2-1, with 10 bases that match TRBD1. The length of the CDR3 is 15 residues. V lost 7 bases and J lost 6; bases outside the gene matches: 9. The V gene's germline CDR1 is LNHDA and CDR2 SQIVND (reference sequence). The CDR3 DNA sequence: TGTGCCAGTACCAGACAGGGGGCTGCGGGCAATGAGCAGTTCTTC. Its protein is CASTRQGAAGNEQFF. The full variable domain, rest sourced from reference TRBV19 and TRBJ2-1, is DGGITQSPKYLFRKEGQNVTLSCEQNLNHDAMYWYRQDPGQGLRLIYYSQIVNDFQKGDIAEGYSVSREKKESFPLTVTSAQKNPTAFYLCASTRQGAAGNEQFFGPGTRLTVL.

The chain joins TRBV6-5 to TRBJ2-7, with 8 nucleotides matching TRBD1. The CDR3 spans 13 residues. Germline CDR1 MNHEY, CDR2 SVGAGI. V gave up 6 bases and J gave up 3 bases; unmatched junction bases: 4. The CDR3 spells CASRAGGFYEQYF. The CDR3 nucleotides are TGTGCCAGCAGGGCAGGGGGCTTCTACGAGCAGTACTTC.

The chain recombines TRBV2 with TRBJ2-1, with D perhaps TRBD1 (6 bases). Germline loops: CDR1 SNHLY, CDR2 FYNNEI. CDR3 length equals 15 residues. Trimming stripped 7 bases from V and 4 bases from J, with 17 bases between. Written as DNA, the CDR3 is TGTGCCAGCAACCTAAGGACTGGGACATACAATGAGCAGTTCTTC. It codes for CASNLRTGTYNEQFF. The full variable domain, in which reference TRBV2 and TRBJ2-1 provide the parts outside the CDR3, is EPEVTQTPSHQVTQMGQEVILRCVPISNHLYFYWYRQILGQKVEFLVSFYNNEISEKSEIFDDQFSVERPDGSNFTLKIRSTKLEDSAMYFCASNLRTGTYNEQFFGPGTRLTVL.

The chain uses TRBV14 and TRBJ2-7; 8 bases match TRBD1. Germline V gene lookup returns CDR1 SGHDN and CDR2 FVKESK. This CDR3 is built from 15 residues. J gave up 3 bases and V 5 bases, and 9 bases lay outside the gene matches. The DNA of the CDR3 is TGTGCCAGCAGCGGCCGGGACAGGATCGGCTACGAGCAGTACTTC. Translating gives CASSGRDRIGYEQYF.

This clone has only a few counts. V is TRBV7-2 and J is TRBJ2-1; 10 positions agree with TRBD2. CDR3 length: 15 amino acids. Germline CDR1 is SGHTA and CDR2 is FQGNSA. V dropped 6 bases and J dropped 1; count of bases not matched to a gene: 3. CDR3 protein: CASRATSGSYNEQFF. The CDR3 DNA reads TGTGCCAGCAGAGCGACTAGCGGGTCCTACAATGAGCAGTTCTTC. The whole variable domain, filled in from reference TRBV7-2 and TRBJ2-1, reads GAGVSQSPSNKVTEKGKDVELRCDPISGHTALYWYRQSLGQGLEFLIYFQGNSAPDKSGLPSDRFSAERTGGSVSTLTIQRTQQEDSAVYLCASRATSGSYNEQFFGPGTRLTVL.

J is TRBJ1-3 and V is TRBV30; D gene uncertain. This CDR3 has 14 amino acids. V lost 4 bases and J 4 bases, leaving 14 bases between the germline ends. Germline lookup yields CDR1 GTSNPN and CDR2 SVGIG (reference sequence). CDR3 sequence: CAWNRAIGGNTIYF. CDR3 bases: TGTGCCTGGAATCGAGCGATCGGGGGAAACACCATATATTTT.

This clone appeared once. The chain links TRBV9 to TRBJ2-1, with 12 bases identical to TRBD2. There are 16 residues in the CDR3. CDR1 is SGDLS and CDR2 is YYNGEE in the germline V gene. After removal of 5 bases from V and 2 bases from J, the junction contained 5 bases not matched to a gene. The CDR3: CASSPTSGRPYNEQFF. DNA of the CDR3: TGTGCCAGCAGTCCTACTAGCGGGAGGCCCTACAATGAGCAGTTCTTC. The full variable domain, rest sourced from reference TRBV9 and TRBJ2-1, is DSGVTQTPKHLITATGQRVTLRCSPRSGDLSVYWYQQSLDQGLQFLIQYYNGEERAKGNILERFSAQQFPDLHSELNLSSLELGDSALYFCASSPTSGRPYNEQFFGPGTRLTVL.

This clone was seen only a few times. The chain joins TRBV5-1 to TRBJ1-1, with 8 bases lining up with TRBD1. The CDR3 is 15 amino acids. Trimming removed 0 bases from V and 3 bases from J; junction bases left unmatched: 4. CDR1 and CDR2 from the germline V gene are SGHRS and YFSETQ. CDR3 sequence reads: CASSLGDRRDTEAFF. The CDR3 bases are TGCGCCAGCAGCTTGGGGGACAGGAGGGACACTGAAGCTTTCTTT.

The chain combines TRBV19 with TRBJ1-5; TRBD1 is a possible D gene (6 bases). Looked up from germline, CDR1 is LNHDA and CDR2 is SQIVND (reference sequence). This CDR3 is 13 amino acids long. Trimming took off 6 bases at V and 5 bases at J, with 11 bases between the two ends. The CDR3 nucleotides are TGTGCCAGTAGGTCAGGACAGTATCAGCCCCAGCATTTT. As protein: CASRSGQYQPQHF.

The chain has TRBV19 and TRBJ2-4; TRBD1 matches 8 bases. There are 16 residues in the CDR3. Germline V lookup: CDR1 LNHDA, CDR2 SQIVND (reference sequence). The V gene end was trimmed by 4 bases and the J gene end by 6 bases; junction bases not matched to a gene: 11. In DNA, the CDR3 is TGTGCCAGTAGTACCAGGGAGGACAGGGTTGGAAACATTCAGTACTTC. It translates to CASSTREDRVGNIQYF.

CDR3 residues: CASSFRQGSFNEQFF. In nucleotides, the CDR3 is TGCGCCAGCAGCTTCCGACAGGGGAGTTTCAATGAGCAGTTCTTC. The chain joins TRBV5-1 to TRBJ2-1, with TRBD1 identical over 8 bases. Losses at the gene ends were 2 bases for V and 6 bases for J; bases not matched to a gene: 7. CDR3 length: 15 amino acids. The germline CDR1 and CDR2 sequences are SGHRS and YFSETQ.

Of note for this clone: The junction differs from germline at one of its ends, possibly a read error. V is TRBV7-9 and J is TRBJ1-6; D unclear. CDR1 and CDR2 from the germline V gene are SEHNR and FQNEAQ (reference sequence). The CDR3 totals 16 residues. CDR3 residues: CSSSPTVFGSVSPLHF. For the CDR3, the DNA is TGTTCCAGCAGCCCAACAGTATTTGGATCCGTTTCACCCCTCCACTTT.

The rearrangement joins TRBV30 to TRBJ2-3; no definite D call. Germline V gene data show CDR1 as GTSNPN and CDR2 as SVGIG (reference sequence). V was pared by 0 bases and J by 6 bases, with 4 bases between. The length of the CDR3 is 11 residues. This CDR3 reads CAWSVSDTQYF. The CDR3 nucleotides are TGTGCCTGGAGTGTCTCTGATACGCAGTATTTT.

The rearrangement joins TRBV7-2 to TRBJ2-1; D uncertain. CDR1 and CDR2 from the germline V gene are SGHTA and FQGNSA. Trimming took off 3 bases at V and 3 bases at J, with 6 bases between the two ends. The CDR3 has 13 amino acids. The CDR3 nucleotides read TGTGCCAGCAGCTTTACGAGCTACAATGAGCAGTTCTTC. Translated, it gives CASSFTSYNEQFF.

This chain connects TRBV19 to TRBJ2-7, with D perhaps matching TRBD1 (6 bases). V was pared by 1 base and J by 7 bases, with 11 bases between. The CDR3 covers 13 residues. Germline V gene data show CDR1 as LNHDA and CDR2 as SQIVND (reference sequence). CDR3: CASSIARTDEQYF. The CDR3 DNA reads as TGTGCCAGTAGTATAGCCCGGACAGATGAGCAGTACTTC.

This chain connects TRBV7-2 to TRBJ1-3, with unresolved D. V was clipped by 1 base and J by 0 bases, with 4 bases between them. The germline V gene has CDR1 SGHTA and CDR2 FQGNSA. CDR3 size: 14 residues. DNA for the CDR3: TGTGCCAGCAGCTTAGATTACTCTGGAAACACCATATATTTT. Protein product: CASSLDYSGNTIYF.

This chain joins TRBV5-1 and TRBJ2-2; weak D call: TRBD1 (6 bases). Germline CDR1 reads SGHRS; CDR2 reads YFSETQ. This CDR3 comprises 17 residues. Between the trimmed V and J ends, which lost 0 bases and 2 bases, there was a span of 14 bases. The CDR3 loop is CASSLASRGGNTGELFF. CDR3 nucleotides: TGCGCCAGCAGCTTGGCGAGCAGGGGTGGTAACACCGGGGAGCTGTTTTTT.

V usage is TRBV7-2 and J usage is TRBJ2-7; 8 bases match TRBD1. Germline CDR1 is SGHTA and CDR2 is FQGNSA. The CDR3 loop spans 16 amino acids. V shed 3 bases and J 6 bases; nucleotides not matched to a gene: 13. The CDR3 protein is CASSLVPGQGAFEQYF. CDR3 coding DNA: TGTGCCAGCAGCTTGGTCCCCGGGCAGGGGGCTTTCGAGCAGTACTTC.

This chain uses TRBV15 with TRBJ1-2; D unresolved. CDR3 size: 12 residues. Germline V gene data show CDR1 as LNHNV and CDR2 as YYDKDF (reference sequence). V was clipped by 1 base and J by 2 bases, with 2 bases between them. CDR3 region: CATSRVNYGYTF. The CDR3 region has the DNA TGTGCCACCAGCAGAGTAAACTATGGCTACACCTTC.